Listed below are T cell receptor beta chains from one sample, sequenced in a study of T cell repertoires in cytomegalovirus infection. For these TCRs, the target antigens are not known. TCRdb re-called the reads with MiXCR, one entry per CDR3 protein. The sample has 370,000 or so distinct CDR3 sequences, just under 35% seen once. Sequences were derived from cultured PBMCs, sampled from culture after CMV antigen stimulation. Receptor source: a human donor in good health (CMV status not recorded). Some clones in this sample may be carry-over from other donors' samples. Both conserved end residues are part of each CDR3. A D gene is named only where the DNA matches it firmly. The size of a clone is reported for some rows only, either as once, few or many, or as a class for expanded clones.

clone_size	v_call	j_call	d_call	cdr3_aa	cdr3_nt
few	TRBV4-1	TRBJ2-7	TRBD2	CASSHLTGTSPYEQYF	TGCGCCAGCAGCCACCTAACCGGGACTAGTCCATACGAGCAGTACTTC
few	TRBV28	TRBJ1-5	NA	CASSPNREAQPQHF	TGTGCCAGCAGTCCTAACAGGGAAGCTCAGCCCCAGCATTTT
few	TRBV6-5	TRBJ2-3	NA	CASSYSIEAGSTDTQYF	TGTGCCAGCAGTTACTCGATCGAGGCGGGAAGCACAGATACGCAGTATTTT
few	TRBV7-3	TRBJ2-1	NA	CASSFGILNEQFF	TGTGCCAGCAGCTTTGGGATTTTGAATGAGCAGTTCTTC
few	TRBV7-2	TRBJ1-5	NA	CASSPLDRDQPQHF	TGTGCCAGCAGCCCCCTGGACAGAGATCAGCCCCAGCATTTT
NA	TRBV6-6	TRBJ1-2	NA	CASSSRDRPANYGYTF	TGTGCCAGCAGCAGCAGGGACCGACCAGCTAACTATGGCTACACCTTC
NA	TRBV6-6	TRBJ1-1	TRBD1	CASSSGQGRREAFF	TGTGCCAGCAGCTCCGGACAGGGACGGCGTGAAGCTTTCTTT
NA	TRBV19	TRBJ1-5	TRBD1	CASSLRDRVYSNQPQHF	TGTGCCAGTAGTCTCCGGGACAGGGTATACTCTAATCAGCCCCAGCATTTT
NA	TRBV7-6	TRBJ2-1	NA	CASSFLRPEQFF	TGTGCCAGCAGCTTCTTAAGACCCGAGCAGTTCTTC
many	TRBV5-1	TRBJ2-5	TRBD1	CASSLGTEETQYF	TGTGCCAGCAGCTTAGGGACAGAAGAGACCCAGTACTTC
NA	TRBV2	TRBJ2-1	NA	CASSGSSPWEYNEQFF	TGTGCCAGCAGTGGGAGCAGTCCTTGGGAGTACAATGAGCAGTTCTTC
NA	TRBV20-1	TRBJ2-1	TRBD2	CSARAVSLAGVVNEQFF	TGCAGTGCTAGAGCGGTTTCACTAGCGGGAGTAGTCAATGAGCAGTTCTTC
NA	TRBV29-1	TRBJ1-1	NA	CSVEETGGTTEAFF	TGCAGCGTTGAAGAGACGGGGGGTACCACTGAAGCTTTCTTT
many	TRBV7-2	TRBJ2-3	TRBD2	CASSLPGGRTDTQYF	TGTGCCAGCAGCTTACCGGGAGGGCGAACAGATACGCAGTATTTT
few	TRBV7-9	TRBJ2-5	NA	CASTKDTEETQYF	TGTGCCAGCACCAAGGACACTGAAGAGACCCAGTACTTC
NA	TRBV27	TRBJ2-1	TRBD1	CASSGTGSFEQFF	TGTGCCAGCTCCGGGACAGGGTCATTTGAGCAGTTCTTC
NA	TRBV6-2/TRBV6-3	TRBJ2-3	NA	CASSYSSSADTQYF	TGTGCCAGCAGTTACTCGAGCTCTGCAGATACGCAGTATTTT
NA	TRBV28	TRBJ2-7	NA	CASRTPGARSYEQYF	TGTGCCAGCAGGACCCCAGGAGCTCGCTCCTACGAGCAGTACTTC
many	TRBV7-6	TRBJ2-5	NA	CASSESRDRPRETQYF	TGTGCCAGCAGCGAAAGCCGGGACCGTCCTCGGGAGACCCAGTACTTC
NA	TRBV6-6	TRBJ1-5	TRBD1	CASNVGQGWASNQPQHF	TGTGCCAGCAACGTCGGACAGGGTTGGGCTAGCAATCAGCCCCAGCATTTT
NA	TRBV7-3	TRBJ2-3	TRBD2	CASSRGLADTQYF	TGTGCCAGCAGCCGAGGACTAGCGGATACGCAGTATTTT
NA	TRBV6-1	TRBJ1-2	TRBD1	CASNTRQGDNYGYTF	TGTGCCAGCAACACAAGACAGGGCGACAACTATGGCTACACCTTC
many	TRBV7-2	TRBJ1-2	NA	CASRTQQAPNYGYTF	TGTGCCAGCAGAACCCAACAGGCTCCTAACTATGGCTACACCTTC
many	TRBV7-2	TRBJ2-7	TRBD2	CASSLGVPTSGRPEQYF	TGTGCCAGCAGCTTAGGGGTCCCTACTAGCGGGAGACCCGAGCAGTACTTC
NA	TRBV6-6	TRBJ2-2	TRBD2	CASSYGTKNTGELFF	TGTGCCAGCAGTTACGGGACTAAAAACACCGGGGAGCTGTTTTTT
NA	TRBV28	TRBJ1-5	NA	CASSWDPGNQPQHF	TGTGCCAGCTCCTGGGATCCGGGCAATCAGCCCCAGCATTTT
NA	TRBV27	TRBJ2-1	NA	CASSRKVVAQKEGEQFF	TGTGCCAGCAGTCGGAAGGTTGTAGCCCAAAAAGAAGGTGAGCAGTTCTTC
NA	TRBV19	TRBJ2-1	TRBD1	CASNRGTGSNEQFF	TGTGCCAGTAATCGGGGGACAGGGAGCAATGAGCAGTTCTTC
NA	TRBV4-3	TRBJ2-3	NA	CASSAAAFTDTQYF	TGCGCCAGCAGCGCGGCGGCCTTCACAGATACGCAGTATTTT
many	TRBV7-6	TRBJ2-1	TRBD1	CASSLAGRDRSSYNEQFF	TGTGCCAGCAGCTTAGCTGGCCGGGACAGGAGCTCCTACAATGAGCAGTTCTTC
few	TRBV7-3	TRBJ2-2	TRBD2	CASSHGTSGNGELFF	TGTGCCAGCAGCCACGGGACTAGCGGCAACGGGGAGCTGTTTTTT
many	TRBV27	TRBJ1-1	NA	CASSLSRANTEAFF	TGTGCCAGCAGTTTATCGAGGGCCAACACTGAAGCTTTCTTT
NA	TRBV19	TRBJ1-2	NA	CASSIVRRGVNYGYTF	TGTGCCAGTAGTATAGTAAGGCGGGGAGTTAACTATGGCTACACCTTC
NA	TRBV6-5	TRBJ1-2	NA	CASIPRRGHPYGYTF	TGTGCCAGCATCCCCCGGAGGGGACACCCCTATGGCTACACCTTC
many	TRBV6-5	TRBJ1-3	NA	CASSYDAGLSGNTIYF	TGTGCCAGCAGTTACGATGCAGGCCTCTCTGGAAACACCATATATTTT
many	TRBV11-1	TRBJ1-6	TRBD1	CASSLRQGDSPLHF	TGTGCCAGCAGCTTACGGCAGGGGGACTCACCCCTCCACTTT
NA	TRBV5-5	TRBJ2-3	NA	CASSQGSDTQYF	TGTGCCAGCAGCCAGGGGTCAGATACGCAGTATTTT
NA	TRBV7-8	TRBJ2-2	TRBD2	CASSLNSGALTGELFF	TGTGCCAGCAGCTTAAATAGCGGGGCGCTCACCGGGGAGCTGTTTTTT
few	TRBV7-2	TRBJ2-2	TRBD2	CASPPRLALNTGELFF	TGTGCCAGCCCTCCGAGACTAGCGTTGAACACCGGGGAGCTGTTTTTT
NA	TRBV7-4	TRBJ2-3	NA	CASSLLGSQYF	TGTGCCAGCAGCTTATTGGGATCGCAGTATTTT
few	TRBV6-6	TRBJ1-2	TRBD1	CASSREGSTGSGRGYTF	TGTGCCAGCAGTCGAGAAGGTTCGACAGGGTCGGGTCGTGGCTACACCTTC
NA	TRBV15	TRBJ1-3	TRBD1	CATSRAGGASGNTIYF	TGTGCCACCAGCAGAGCAGGGGGCGCATCTGGAAACACCATATATTTT
NA	TRBV7-3	TRBJ1-6	TRBD1	CASSAGTGWRSSYNSPLHF	TGTGCCAGCAGCGCGGGGACAGGGTGGAGGAGCTCCTATAATTCACCCCTCCACTTT
few	TRBV7-8	TRBJ1-5	NA	CASSLERSQPQHF	TGTGCCAGCAGCTTAGAACGGAGTCAGCCCCAGCATTTT
few	TRBV11-2	TRBJ1-1	NA	CASSPGTIEAFF	TGTGCCAGCAGCCCCGGGACAATAGAAGCTTTCTTT
many	TRBV7-2	TRBJ2-2	NA	CASSLHPDRLNTGELFF	TGTGCCAGCAGCCTGCACCCGGATCGACTTAACACCGGGGAGCTGTTTTTT
NA	TRBV6-1	TRBJ1-5	NA	CASSEAGGQPQHF	TGTGCCAGCAGTGAAGCCGGGGGTCAGCCCCAGCATTTT
many	TRBV12-3/TRBV12-4	TRBJ2-4	TRBD2	CASSSQRDQNIQYF	TGTGCCAGCAGTTCACAGCGGGATCAAAACATTCAGTACTTC
NA	TRBV19	TRBJ2-7	NA	CASSIRTVDEQYF	TGTGCCAGTAGTATAAGGACTGTTGACGAGCAGTACTTC
few	TRBV11-2	TRBJ2-6	TRBD1	CASSLPGQEDSGANVLTF	TGTGCCAGCAGCCTTCCGGGACAGGAGGACTCTGGGGCCAACGTCCTGACTTTC
few	TRBV12-3/TRBV12-4	TRBJ2-7	NA	CASSREAGQSYEQYF	TGTGCCAGCAGCCGTGAAGCGGGCCAGTCCTACGAGCAGTACTTC